The present T cell receptor (beta chain) was sequenced within a study of cytomegalovirus exposure and HLA in healthy donors. A multiplex PCR was run with 60 Vbeta primers and 13 Jbeta primers. Profiled with immunoSEQ multiplex PCR; TCRdb holds only in-frame clones, not every one. The sample includes approximately 100,000 clones, roughly 80% of them seen just once. This CDR3 has 15 amino acids. CDR1 and CDR2 (germline): SGHRS, YFSETQ. Trimming left V 3 bases short and J 8 bases short, with 15 bases between. Broader study findings: Solely CMV serostatus was available to characterize immune exposure.

Comment on this clone: The target antigen is unknown.

J is TRBJ1-6 and V is TRBV5-1, with D possibly matching TRBD1 (6 bases). This TCR was sampled from a man in his forties in good health and CMV-seronegative. The specimen sequenced was PBMCs. Here the CDR3 reads CASSSQQGWDSPLHF. The CDR3, as DNA: TGCGCCAGCAGCTCCCAACAGGGCTGGGATTCACCCCTCCACTTT.